These 29 T cell receptor beta chains came from one sample sequenced in a study of blood T cell repertoires in COVID-19 (dated by TCRdb to 2020 to 2022). The library came from the immunoSEQ multiplex PCR assay. The source is immuneACCESS, and TCRdb retained only in-frame sequences with V and J called. Part of the clones is not carried over; for the studies checked, unresolved V genes explain less than half of this, and the remainder is unexplained. Recorded for this sample are 250,000 or so clones; 70% to 90% of them occurred a single time. Around 1.8% of the sample is taken by the ten largest. Sequenced input: PBMCs or T cells enriched from blood (not recorded which). These receptors all come from a woman aged 45-59 years who had recovered from COVID-19.

This clone was found once. The chain carries TRBV7-9 and TRBJ1-1, with D possibly being TRBD1 (5 bases). The germline CDR1 and CDR2 sequences are SEHNR and FQNEAQ (reference sequence). The germline V and J ends were trimmed by 5 bases and 8 bases, with 6 bases remaining between them. This CDR3 has 10 amino acids. DNA for the CDR3: TGTGCCAGCAGCCGACAGGAAGCTTTCTTT. Protein product: CASSRQEAFF.

The chain recombines TRBV6-5 with TRBJ1-5; tentative D call: TRBD1 (6 bases). The germline CDR1 and CDR2 sequences are MNHEY and SVGAGI. The CDR3 covers 13 residues. CDR3 sequence: CATGTSRSQPQHF. CDR3 in DNA: TGTGCAACCGGGACATCAAGAAGTCAGCCCCAGCATTTT.

J is TRBJ2-7 and V is TRBV10-3, with 13 bases identical to TRBD2. The germline V gene has CDR1 ENHRY and CDR2 SYGVKD. The CDR3 is 12 amino acids. V dropped 9 bases and J dropped 7; count of bases not matched to a gene: 3. The CDR3 loop reads CAMGLAGREQYF. CDR3 DNA: TGTGCCATGGGACTAGCGGGAAGGGAGCAGTACTTC.

This CDR3 reads CASSVRGGYEQYF. The CDR3 DNA follows: TGTGCCAGCAGCGTACGCGGGGGCTACGAGCAGTACTTC. This chain joins TRBV9 and TRBJ2-7; 7 bases map to TRBD2. The CDR3 extends over 13 amino acids. Germline V CDR1 and CDR2: SGDLS, YYNGEE. Trimming cost V 1 base and J 3 bases; bases outside gene matches: 1.

This rearrangement joins TRBV6-2 or TRBV6-3 to TRBJ2-7; 8 positions match TRBD2. The CDR3 length is 17 residues. Germline trimming cut 6 bases from V and 3 bases from J; bases unmatched to any gene: 16. Germline lookup yields CDR1 MNHEY and CDR2 SVGEGT. The CDR3 region has the DNA TGTGCCAGCAGCCGTATTACTAGGCGGGAGGACCTCTACGAGCAGTACTTC. As protein: CASSRITRREDLYEQYF.

The CDR3 here is CASSFQGNQPQHF. CDR3 coding DNA: TGTGCCAGCAGCTTCCAGGGGAATCAGCCCCAGCATTTT. The rearrangement uses TRBV7-2 and TRBJ1-5; a weak D match, TRBD1 (6 bases). V lost 3 bases, J lost 4 bases, and 7 bases lay in between. The CDR3 contains 13 residues. The germline gives CDR1 SGHTA, CDR2 FQGNSA.

The chain combines TRBV7-8 with TRBJ1-2; no clear D gene. Germline lookup yields CDR1 SGHVS and CDR2 FQNEAQ. This CDR3 has 14 residues. V lost 5 bases, J lost 4 bases, and 14 bases lay in between. CDR3 nucleotide sequence: TGTGCCAGCAGCCCGACAAGGATGGCCTATGGCTACACCTTC. This encodes CASSPTRMAYGYTF.

This rearrangement joins TRBV12-1 to TRBJ1-1; the DNA was not used to check the table's D call, TRBD1. TRBV12-1 is shown as a pseudogene. The CDR3 runs to 14 residues. CDR3 amino acids: CALQTGVRNTEAFF. Here the CDR3 DNA reads TGTGCCTTACAAACAGGGGTCAGGAACACTGAAGCTTTCTTT.

V is TRBV19 and J is TRBJ2-1; D remains ambiguous. Germline V gene sequence: CDR1 LNHDA, CDR2 SQIVND (reference sequence). There are 15 residues in the CDR3. The ends were cut back, 3 bases at V and 0 bases at J, with 9 bases in the middle. CDR3 DNA sequence: TGTGCCAGTAGTATCCTACAGAGCTCCTACAATGAGCAGTTCTTC. Translating it yields CASSILQSSYNEQFF.

The chain links TRBV2 to TRBJ1-3, with 7 bases identical to TRBD1. V dropped 0 bases and J dropped 0; count of bases not matched to a gene: 2. The V gene's germline CDR1 is SNHLY and CDR2 FYNNEI. The CDR3 is 16 residues long. CDR3 region: CASSEAAGGSGNTIYF. CDR3 DNA: TGTGCCAGCAGTGAAGCGGCAGGGGGCTCTGGAAACACCATATATTTT.

The V gene is TRBV11-2, the J gene TRBJ1-4; 9 nucleotides line up with TRBD1. The CDR3 has 16 residues. V gave up 1 base and J gave up 8 bases; unmatched junction bases: 8. Germline V CDR1 and CDR2: SGHAT, FQNNGV. The CDR3 protein is CASSLGSGTGWEKLFF. CDR3 bases: TGTGCCAGCAGCTTAGGCTCCGGGACAGGGTGGGAAAAACTGTTTTTT.

The chain combines TRBV28 with TRBJ2-3; 12 nucleotides match TRBD2. The CDR3 is 17 residues long. Germline V CDR1 and CDR2: MDHEN, SYDVKM. V was pared by 4 bases and J by 6 bases, with 11 bases of the junction left unmatched. Here the CDR3 reads CASSSITSGRFGDTQYF. CDR3 DNA: TGTGCCAGCAGTTCGATAACTAGCGGGAGGTTTGGCGATACGCAGTATTTT.

This clone appeared a few times. This chain uses TRBV2 with TRBJ1-5; D gene ambiguous. Germline lookup yields CDR1 SNHLY and CDR2 FYNNEI. Trimming took off 3 bases at V and 0 bases at J, with 6 bases between the two ends. This CDR3 is 14 amino acids long. CDR3 residues: CASSESYSNQPQHF. The CDR3, as DNA: TGTGCCAGCAGTGAGTCTTATAGCAATCAGCCCCAGCATTTT.

This chain joins TRBV10-3 and TRBJ1-5, with a possible D match to TRBD1 (5 bases). The CDR3 length is 19 residues. V gave up 0 bases and J gave up 7 bases, with 25 bases separating them. CDR1 is ENHRY and CDR2 is SYGVKD in the germline V gene. CDR3: CAISESVRGGGSGMQPQHF. The CDR3 DNA follows: TGTGCCATCAGTGAGTCGGTTCGCGGGGGGGGATCAGGTATGCAGCCCCAGCATTTT.

This rearrangement joins TRBV28 to TRBJ1-2, with 9 bases aligning to TRBD1. Trimming at V came to 6 bases and at J to 7 bases, leaving 9 bases not matched to a gene. Germline lookup yields CDR1 MDHEN and CDR2 SYDVKM. This CDR3 has 14 residues. CDR3 bases: TGTGCCAGCAGATCGGGGGGGACAGGGCTTGGCTACACCTTC. Protein product: CASRSGGTGLGYTF.

The rearrangement links TRBV7-8 to TRBJ1-1; maybe TRBD1 (6 bases). Trimming pared 1 base from V and 6 bases from J, leaving 12 bases between. This CDR3 comprises 14 residues. The germline CDR1 and CDR2 sequences are SGHVS and FQNEAQ. The CDR3, as DNA: TGTGCCAGCAGCTTAGTTCAGGGGATGGCTGAAGCTTTCTTT. Translation: CASSLVQGMAEAFF.

This sequence joins TRBV18 and TRBJ1-2, with D possibly matching TRBD1 (6 bases). Between the trimmed V and J ends, which lost 1 base and 5 bases, there was a span of 14 bases. Germline CDR1 KGHSH, CDR2 LQKENI. This CDR3 comprises 15 residues. The CDR3 coding sequence is TGTGCCAGCTCACCACGTGAGGGGGTCAGGTATGGCTACACCTTC. It translates to CASSPREGVRYGYTF.

V usage is TRBV28 and J usage is TRBJ1-3, with a possible D match to TRBD1 (5 bases). The CDR3 is 14 residues long. V was trimmed by 7 bases and J by 1 base, leaving 11 bases between them. Looked up from germline, CDR1 is MDHEN and CDR2 is SYDVKM. The CDR3 sequence: CASTVAGSGNTIYF. The CDR3 bases are TGTGCCAGCACCGTGGCAGGGTCTGGAAACACCATATATTTT.

This chain connects TRBV27 to TRBJ2-5; 11 bases align to TRBD2. V trimming: 4 bases; J trimming: 5 bases; junction bases outside the gene matches: 12. The CDR3 runs 17 residues. CDR1 and CDR2 (germline): MNHEY, SMNVEV (reference sequence). CDR3 nucleotide sequence: TGTGCCAGCAGTTACTATAGCGGGAGGGGTAAGGAGGAGACCCAGTACTTC. Amino acids: CASSYYSGRGKEETQYF.

The rearrangement links TRBV19 to TRBJ1-5; 7 bases map to TRBD1. Losses at the gene ends were 1 base for V and 2 bases for J; bases not matched to a gene: 2. Per the germline V gene, CDR1 is LNHDA and CDR2 is SQIVND (reference sequence). The CDR3 runs 15 residues. This chain's CDR3 is CASSIAGGGNQPQHF. As DNA, the CDR3 is TGTGCCAGTAGTATAGCAGGGGGAGGCAATCAGCCCCAGCATTTT.

The sample holds one count of this clone. This chain connects TRBV7-6 to TRBJ2-7; TRBD2 matches at 10 bases. There are 15 residues in the CDR3. V dropped 5 bases and J dropped 2; count of bases not matched to a gene: 6. In germline, CDR1 is SGHVS, CDR2 FNYEAQ. CDR3: CASSPASGGTYEQYF. Here the CDR3 DNA reads TGTGCCAGCAGCCCTGCTAGCGGGGGAACCTACGAGCAGTACTTC.

For this clone: Other nucleotide sequences from this sample produce the same CDR3. The chain uses TRBV2 and TRBJ1-2; D is perhaps TRBD1 (5 bases). The V gene lost 10 bases and the J gene lost 2 bases, with 14 bases spanning the gap. CDR3 length: 13 amino acids. Germline assignment: CDR1 SNHLY and CDR2 FYNNEI. The CDR3 region has the DNA TGTGCCACCCAAGGGCAGGGCAACTATGGCTACACCTTC. Translation gives CATQGQGNYGYTF.

The chain carries TRBV27 and TRBJ1-6; a weak D match, TRBD1 (5 bases). V was cut by 4 bases and J by 6 bases, with 13 bases left in between. The CDR3 is made up of 15 amino acids. Germline CDR1 reads MNHEY; CDR2 reads SMNVEV (reference sequence). The CDR3, as DNA: TGTGCCAGCAGTTATATACAGGCACCTAATTCACCCCTCCACTTT. Amino acids: CASSYIQAPNSPLHF.

The genes are TRBV4-1 and TRBJ1-4, with TRBD1 identical over 10 bases. This CDR3 has 17 residues. V trimming: 2 bases; J trimming: 8 bases; junction bases outside the gene matches: 11. Germline CDR1 and CDR2: MGHRA and YSYEKL. CDR3 protein: CASSQRTIGTGAEKLFF. CDR3 bases: TGCGCCAGCAGCCAACGGACAATCGGGACAGGGGCGGAAAAACTGTTTTTT.

The chain carries TRBV5-1 and TRBJ1-4, with a weak D call TRBD1 (5 bases). Germline loops: CDR1 SGHRS, CDR2 YFSETQ. The V and J ends lost 2 bases and 8 bases respectively, with 16 bases between them. The CDR3 covers 15 residues. CDR3 in amino acids: CASSFGAPAREKLFF. CDR3 in DNA: TGCGCCAGCAGCTTTGGGGCCCCCGCGAGAGAAAAACTGTTTTTT. Drawing the rest from reference TRBV5-1 and TRBJ1-4, the complete variable domain is KAGVTQTPRYLIKTRGQQVTLSCSPISGHRSVSWYQQTPGQGLQFLFEYFSETQRNKGNFPGRFSGRQFSNSRSEMNVSTLELGDSALYLCASSFGAPAREKLFFGSGTQLSVL.

J is TRBJ2-1 and V is TRBV18; 13 bases agree with TRBD2. From germline, CDR1 is KGHSH and CDR2 LQKENI. The ends lost 3 bases at V and 4 bases at J; junction bases unmatched: 3. The CDR3 sequence is 16 residues long. CDR3: CASSPILAGGYNEQFF. CDR3 bases: TGTGCCAGCTCACCGATACTAGCGGGAGGGTACAATGAGCAGTTCTTC. The full variable domain, with the rest looked up from reference TRBV18 and TRBJ2-1, is NAGVMQNPRHLVRRRGQEARLRCSPMKGHSHVYWYRQLPEEGLKFMVYLQKENIIDESGMPKERFSAEFPKEGPSILRIQQVVRGDSAAYFCASSPILAGGYNEQFFGPGTRLTVL.

Points on this clone: The identical CDR3 is also encoded by other nucleotide sequences in the sample. This chain connects TRBV5-1 to TRBJ2-3; 11 nucleotides align to TRBD2. The V segment lost 0 bases and the J segment 4 bases; nucleotides outside the gene matches: 1. Germline CDR1 reads SGHRS; CDR2 reads YFSETQ. The CDR3 consists of 15 residues. For the CDR3, the DNA is TGCGCCAGCAGCTTGGCACTAGCGGGAGCAGATACGCAGTATTTT. Protein product: CASSLALAGADTQYF.

The chain has TRBV5-1 and TRBJ2-1; a weak D match, TRBD2 (7 bases). The CDR3 has 15 amino acids. Germline-derived CDR1 and CDR2 are SGHRS and YFSETQ. Between the trimmed V and J ends, which lost 4 bases and 9 bases, there was a span of 20 bases. CDR3 sequence: CASSQGGGRASEQFF. For the CDR3, the DNA is TGCGCCAGCAGCCAAGGGGGAGGGAGGGCTAGTGAGCAGTTCTTC.

The chain joins TRBV9 to TRBJ1-2; D is unclear. The ends were cut back, 6 bases at V and 5 bases at J, with 20 bases in the middle. Germline CDR1 is SGDLS and CDR2 is YYNGEE. The CDR3 spans 15 residues. For the CDR3, the DNA is TGTGCCAGCACACCACTCAGGCGGGTCCGTTATGGCTACACCTTC. Its protein is CASTPLRRVRYGYTF.